The present T cell receptor (beta chain) was sequenced within a study of identical twins. MiXCR, run by TCRdb on the 5' RACE reads, gives a single entry per CDR3 protein. This sample has over 550,000 distinct CDR3 sequences, with roughly 6.6% found just once. Many counts were recorded for this clonotype. What it binds is not known. The J segment lost 2 bases and the V segment lost 1 base, leaving 5 bases of the junction unmatched. Germline V CDR1 and CDR2: SGHVS, FQNEAQ. The CDR3 sequence is 16 residues long. Study results and limitations: Invariant MAIT and iNKT cells may have partly biased zero-insertion analyses.

The sample was also linked to a second study, of yellow fever vaccine responses in identical twins.

The chain has TRBV7-8 and TRBJ2-7; 10 nucleotides match TRBD2. The sequence was obtained from a woman between 18 and 29 years old in good health. Sequenced material: PBMCs. The chain's CDR3 is CASSLGTSGQPYEQYF. The CDR3 nucleotides are TGTGCCAGCAGCTTAGGGACTAGCGGACAACCCTACGAGCAGTACTTC.